This TCR beta chain was captured in a study of radiotherapy plus CTLA-4 blockade in lung cancer. Study outcomes and limitations: An expansion of tumor-derived TCR clones occurred in blood after radiotherapy plus ipilimumab.

The protocol was immunoSEQ multiplex PCR, while the TCRdb copy is restricted to in-frame clones and leaves out a portion. This sample carries tens of thousands of clones, around 78% of them seen once, and the ten largest clones take 4%. The CDR3 contains 15 residues. The germline CDR1 and CDR2 sequences are ENHRY and SYGVKD. The ends lost 4 bases at V and 0 bases at J; junction bases unmatched: 2. A word on this clone: The target antigen is unknown.

The sequence was collected from a human donor with non-small cell lung cancer who had a partial response to radiotherapy plus ipilimumab. Some clones in this sample may be carry-over from other donors' samples. This specimen was peripheral blood, taken from a patient treated with radiotherapy plus ipilimumab. V usage is TRBV10-3 and J usage is TRBJ2-3, with 9 positions matching TRBD1. CDR3 loop: CAISGDRVSTDTQYF. The CDR3 coding sequence is TGTGCCATCAGTGGGGACAGGGTTAGCACAGATACGCAGTATTTT.